This T cell receptor beta chain comes out of a study of cytomegalovirus exposure and HLA in healthy donors. The wider study: In a later analysis, the approximately 120 validation repertoires were reported to have used the same platform as the 666 first-cohort repertoires. Regarding the study as a whole: For cytomegalovirus status, the classifier reportedly gave diagnoses with high specificity and sensitivity. The study labeled about 160 TCR beta chains cytomegalovirus-associated.

To note about this clone: Antigen specificity is unknown.

Germline V gives CDR1 SGDLS, CDR2 YYNGEE. The junction had 15 bases not matched to a gene; V was cut back by 4 bases and J by 0 bases. This CDR3 is built from 20 residues. Assay used: immunoSEQ multiplex PCR; TCRdb lists only in-frame clones, some missing. The data show more than 45,000 clones, with roughly 90% seen just once and 2.2% held by the top ten. Sequenced material: PBMCs. The receptor was isolated from a woman aged 25 to 45 in good health and CMV-seronegative. The chain couples TRBV9 to TRBJ2-1; 11 nucleotides align to TRBD2. CDR3 sequence reads: CASSFPTQTSGKSSYNEQFF. The DNA of the CDR3 is TGTGCCAGCAGCTTCCCCACCCAGACTAGCGGGAAAAGCTCCTACAATGAGCAGTTCTTC.